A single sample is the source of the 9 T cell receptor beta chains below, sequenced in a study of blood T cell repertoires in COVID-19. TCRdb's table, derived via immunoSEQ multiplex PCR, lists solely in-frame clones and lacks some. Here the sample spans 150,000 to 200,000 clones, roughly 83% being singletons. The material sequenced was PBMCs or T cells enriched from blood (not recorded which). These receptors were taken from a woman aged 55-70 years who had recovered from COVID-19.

CDR3 nucleotides: TGTGCCAGCAGTCCCCGGACGGTACTAGGGTTCACCTTC. Amino acid sequence: CASSPRTVLGFTF. The chain combines TRBV27 with TRBJ1-2; D is ambiguous. Trimming stripped 5 bases from V and 13 bases from J, with 20 bases between. CDR1 and CDR2 from the germline V gene are MNHEY and SMNVEV (reference sequence). The CDR3 totals 13 residues.

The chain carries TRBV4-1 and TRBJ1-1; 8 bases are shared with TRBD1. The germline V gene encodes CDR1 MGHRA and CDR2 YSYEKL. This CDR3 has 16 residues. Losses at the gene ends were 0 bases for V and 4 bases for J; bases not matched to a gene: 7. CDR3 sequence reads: CASSQERTGMGTEAFF. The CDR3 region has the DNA TGCGCCAGCAGCCAAGAACGGACAGGGATGGGCACTGAAGCTTTCTTT.

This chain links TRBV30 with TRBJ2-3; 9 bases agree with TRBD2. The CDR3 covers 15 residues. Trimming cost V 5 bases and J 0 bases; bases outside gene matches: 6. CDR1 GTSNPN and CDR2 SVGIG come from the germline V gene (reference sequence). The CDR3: CAWGFSGGSTDTQYF. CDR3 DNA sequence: TGTGCCTGGGGGTTTAGCGGGGGAAGCACAGATACGCAGTATTTT.

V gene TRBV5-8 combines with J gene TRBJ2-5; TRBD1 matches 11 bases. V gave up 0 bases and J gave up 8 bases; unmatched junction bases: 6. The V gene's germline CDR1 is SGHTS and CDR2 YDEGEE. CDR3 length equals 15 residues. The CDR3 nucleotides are TGTGCCAGCAGCTTGGAAGGACAGGGGGCGTTAACCCAGTACTTC. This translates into CASSLEGQGALTQYF.

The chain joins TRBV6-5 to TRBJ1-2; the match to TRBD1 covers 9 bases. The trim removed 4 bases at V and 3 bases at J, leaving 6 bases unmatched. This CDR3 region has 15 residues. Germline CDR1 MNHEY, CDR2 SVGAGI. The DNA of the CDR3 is TGTGCCAGCAGTTTCCCACAGGGGGCCGACTATGGCTACACCTTC. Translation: CASSFPQGADYGYTF.

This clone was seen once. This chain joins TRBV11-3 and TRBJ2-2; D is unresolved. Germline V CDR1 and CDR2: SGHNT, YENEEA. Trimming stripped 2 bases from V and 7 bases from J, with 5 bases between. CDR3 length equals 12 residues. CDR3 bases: TGTGCCAGCAGCTTAAGGAGCGGGGAGCTGTTTTTT. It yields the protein CASSLRSGELFF.

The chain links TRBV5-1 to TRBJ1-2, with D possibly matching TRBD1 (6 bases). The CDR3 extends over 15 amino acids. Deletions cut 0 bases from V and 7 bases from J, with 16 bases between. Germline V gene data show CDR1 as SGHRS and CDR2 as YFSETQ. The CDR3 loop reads CASSLAPDRGGGYTF. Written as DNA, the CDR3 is TGCGCCAGCAGCTTGGCCCCGGACAGAGGGGGTGGCTACACCTTC. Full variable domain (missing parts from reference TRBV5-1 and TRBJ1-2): KAGVTQTPRYLIKTRGQQVTLSCSPISGHRSVSWYQQTPGQGLQFLFEYFSETQRNKGNFPGRFSGRQFSNSRSEMNVSTLELGDSALYLCASSLAPDRGGGYTFGSGTRLTVV.

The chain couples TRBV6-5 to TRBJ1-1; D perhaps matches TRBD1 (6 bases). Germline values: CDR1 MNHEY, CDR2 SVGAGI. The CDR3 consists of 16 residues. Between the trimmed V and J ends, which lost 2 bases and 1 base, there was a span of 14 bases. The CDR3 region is CASSYLGGAGNTEAFF. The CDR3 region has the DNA TGTGCCAGCAGTTACCTCGGGGGGGCAGGGAACACTGAAGCTTTCTTT.

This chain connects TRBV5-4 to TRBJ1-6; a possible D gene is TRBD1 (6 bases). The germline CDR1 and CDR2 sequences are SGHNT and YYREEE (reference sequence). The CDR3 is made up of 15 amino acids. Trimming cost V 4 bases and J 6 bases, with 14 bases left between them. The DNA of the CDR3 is TGTGCCAGCAGCCGGGACATGATCTTTAATTCACCCCTCCACTTT. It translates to CASSRDMIFNSPLHF.